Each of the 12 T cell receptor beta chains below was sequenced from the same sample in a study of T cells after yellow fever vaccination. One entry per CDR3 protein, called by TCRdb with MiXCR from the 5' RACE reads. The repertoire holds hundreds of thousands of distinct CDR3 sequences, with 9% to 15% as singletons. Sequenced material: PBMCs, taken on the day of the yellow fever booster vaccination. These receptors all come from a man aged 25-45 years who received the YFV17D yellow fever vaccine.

This CDR3 is CASSRVAGAPFPSEQYF. Here the CDR3 DNA reads TGTGCCAGCTCACGGGTGGCGGGTGCCCCTTTTCCGTCGGAGCAGTACTTC. The chain couples TRBV18 to TRBJ2-7; tentative D call: TRBD2 (5 bases). The CDR3 totals 17 residues. Looked up from germline, CDR1 is KGHSH and CDR2 is LQKENI. The V end lost 4 bases, the J end lost 7 bases, and 26 bases lay between the germline ends.

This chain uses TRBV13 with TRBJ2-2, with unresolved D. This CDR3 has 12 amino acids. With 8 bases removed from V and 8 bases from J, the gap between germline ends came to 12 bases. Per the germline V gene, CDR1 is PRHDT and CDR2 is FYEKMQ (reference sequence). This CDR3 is CASRGNPGELFF. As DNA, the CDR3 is TGTGCCAGCCGAGGTAATCCGGGGGAGCTGTTTTTT.

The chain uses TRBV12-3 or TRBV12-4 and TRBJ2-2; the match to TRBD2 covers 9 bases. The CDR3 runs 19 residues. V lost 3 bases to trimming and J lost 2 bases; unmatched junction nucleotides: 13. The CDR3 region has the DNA TGTGCCAGCAGTTTCATGACTAGCGGCGCTTCCCTAAACACCGGGGAGCTGTTTTTT. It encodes CASSFMTSGASLNTGELFF.

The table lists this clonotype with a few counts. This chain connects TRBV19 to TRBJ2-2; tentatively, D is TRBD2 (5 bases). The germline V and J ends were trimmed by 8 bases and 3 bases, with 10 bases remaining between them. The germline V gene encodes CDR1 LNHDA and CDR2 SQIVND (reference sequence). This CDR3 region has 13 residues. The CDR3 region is CASLTDYTGELFF. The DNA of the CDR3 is TGTGCCAGTCTTACGGACTACACCGGGGAGCTGTTTTTT.

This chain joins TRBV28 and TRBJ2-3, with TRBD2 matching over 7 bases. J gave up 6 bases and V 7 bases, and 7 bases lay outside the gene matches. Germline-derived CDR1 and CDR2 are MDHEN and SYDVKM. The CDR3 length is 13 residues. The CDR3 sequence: CASTAGVGDTQYF. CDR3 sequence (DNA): TGTGCCAGCACGGCGGGAGTGGGTGATACGCAGTATTTT.

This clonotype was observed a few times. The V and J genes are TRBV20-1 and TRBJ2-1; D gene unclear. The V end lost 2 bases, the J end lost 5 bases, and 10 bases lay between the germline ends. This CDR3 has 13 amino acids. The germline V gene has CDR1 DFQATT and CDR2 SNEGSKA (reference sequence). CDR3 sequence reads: CSARSLRDNEQFF. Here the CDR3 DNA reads TGCAGTGCTAGATCCCTGAGAGACAATGAGCAGTTCTTC.

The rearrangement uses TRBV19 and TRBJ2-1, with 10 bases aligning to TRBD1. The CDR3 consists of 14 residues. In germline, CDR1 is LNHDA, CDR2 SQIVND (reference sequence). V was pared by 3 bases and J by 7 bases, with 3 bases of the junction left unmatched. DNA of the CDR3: TGTGCCAGTAGTATCCGGACAGGGGGGAATGAGCAGTTCTTC. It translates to CASSIRTGGNEQFF. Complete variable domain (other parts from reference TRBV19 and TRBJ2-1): DGGITQSPKYLFRKEGQNVTLSCEQNLNHDAMYWYRQDPGQGLRLIYYSQIVNDFQKGDIAEGYSVSREKKESFPLTVTSAQKNPTAFYLCASSIRTGGNEQFFGPGTRLTVL.

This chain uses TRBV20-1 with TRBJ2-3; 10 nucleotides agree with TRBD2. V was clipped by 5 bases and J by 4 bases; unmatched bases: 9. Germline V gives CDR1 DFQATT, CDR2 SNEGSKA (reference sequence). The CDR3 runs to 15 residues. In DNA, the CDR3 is TGCAGTGCTGGAGGTCTAGCGGGAGTTTCAGATACGCAGTATTTT. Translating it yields CSAGGLAGVSDTQYF.

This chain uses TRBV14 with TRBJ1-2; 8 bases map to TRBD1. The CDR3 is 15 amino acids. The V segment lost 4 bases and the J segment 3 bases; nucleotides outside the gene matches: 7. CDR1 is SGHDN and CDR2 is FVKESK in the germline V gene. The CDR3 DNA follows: TGTGCCAGCAGCCCCGACAGGGGAGGGTACTATGGCTACACCTTC. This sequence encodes CASSPDRGGYYGYTF.

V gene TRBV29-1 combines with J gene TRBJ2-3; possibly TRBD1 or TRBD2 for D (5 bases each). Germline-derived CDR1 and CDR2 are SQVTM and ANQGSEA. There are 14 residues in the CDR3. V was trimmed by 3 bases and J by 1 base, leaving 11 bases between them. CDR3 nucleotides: TGCAGCGTTGAGGCCGGGGCTGGCACAGATACGCAGTATTTT. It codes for CSVEAGAGTDTQYF.

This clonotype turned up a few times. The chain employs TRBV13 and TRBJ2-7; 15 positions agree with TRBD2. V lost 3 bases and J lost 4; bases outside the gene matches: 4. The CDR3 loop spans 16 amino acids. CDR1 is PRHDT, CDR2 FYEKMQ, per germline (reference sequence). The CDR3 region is CASSFRTSGRAYEQYF. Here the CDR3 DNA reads TGTGCCAGCAGCTTCCGGACTAGCGGGAGGGCATACGAGCAGTACTTC. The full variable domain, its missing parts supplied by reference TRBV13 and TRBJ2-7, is AAGVIQSPRHLIKEKRETATLKCYPIPRHDTVYWYQQGPGQDPQFLISFYEKMQSDKGSIPDRFSAQQFSDYHSELNMSSLELGDSALYFCASSFRTSGRAYEQYFGPGTRLTVT.

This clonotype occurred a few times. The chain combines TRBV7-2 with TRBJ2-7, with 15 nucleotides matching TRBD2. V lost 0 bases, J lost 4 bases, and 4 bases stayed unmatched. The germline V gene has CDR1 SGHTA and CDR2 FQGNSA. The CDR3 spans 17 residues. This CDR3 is CASSLASGTSGRYEQYF. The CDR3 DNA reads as TGTGCCAGCAGCTTAGCGAGCGGGACTAGCGGGAGGTACGAGCAGTACTTC.